Listed here are 5 T cell receptor beta chains from one sample, sequenced in a study of T cells in Graves' hyperthyroidism and ophthalmopathy. From RNA transcripts, TCR beta CDR3 regions were amplified. In the first-round RT-PCR of the TCR CDR3, the HTBI primer set was used. TCRdb reprocessed the multiplex PCR reads via MiXCR and lists one record per CDR3 protein. The table lists approximately 400,000 distinct CDR3 sequences, 15% to 17% of them singletons. Sequenced material: blood. The receptors stem from a woman between 18 and 29 years old with Graves' hyperthyroidism that later progressed to Graves' ophthalmopathy.

This clonotype was seen ten or more times. V and J are TRBV18 and TRBJ2-1; TRBD1 matches at 7 bases. The V and J ends lost 0 bases and 4 bases, in that order; junction bases with no gene match: 0. Germline CDR1 KGHSH, CDR2 LQKENI. CDR3 length: 14 residues. The CDR3 DNA reads as TGTGCCAGCTCACCACCGGGACAGTACAATGAGCAGTTCTTC. It yields the protein CASSPPGQYNEQFF.

A few counts support this clonotype. Relative to the germline gene, one junction end is altered; a read error may explain this. The chain uses TRBV2 and TRBJ2-5; D is perhaps TRBD1 or TRBD2 (5 bases each). CDR1 and CDR2 from the germline V gene are SNHLY and FYNNEI. This CDR3 is built from 12 residues. The CDR3 bases are TGTGCCAGCTCTTCCTTTTGGGACCGCCGGCACTTC. This gives the protein CASSSFWDRRHF.

J is TRBJ2-2 and V is TRBV5-4, with D maybe TRBD2 (6 bases). Trimming pared 5 bases from V and 7 bases from J, leaving 18 bases between. Looked up from germline, CDR1 is SGHNT and CDR2 is YYREEE (reference sequence). The CDR3 is made up of 15 amino acids. The CDR3 DNA reads TGTGCCAGCAGGTCTGGACGGGAGAAGATCGGGGAGCTGTTTTTT. Its translation: CASRSGREKIGELFF.

This clonotype has just a few counts. This chain links TRBV29-1 with TRBJ2-1; 15 bases line up with TRBD2. This CDR3 spans 19 amino acids. The V and J ends lost 7 bases and 0 bases, in that order; junction bases with no gene match: 13. CDR1 is SQVTM and CDR2 is ANQGSEA in the germline V gene. The CDR3 spells CSAEGGLAGGPGSYNEQFF. The CDR3 nucleotides read TGCAGCGCCGAGGGCGGACTAGCGGGAGGGCCGGGCTCCTACAATGAGCAGTTCTTC.

In this sample, this clonotype turned up a few times. This chain uses TRBV10-3 with TRBJ1-1; no firm D call. V dropped 6 bases and J dropped 2 bases, with 10 bases sitting between them. The CDR3 has 13 amino acids. Germline assignment: CDR1 ENHRY and CDR2 SYGVKD. CDR3 bases: TGTGCCATCAGGACGGACGGAAACACTGAAGCTTTCTTT. Amino acid sequence: CAIRTDGNTEAFF.